The 32 T cell receptor beta chains below were found in one sample sequenced in a study of CD8+ T cells in alopecia areata. This sample's treatment: oral pan-JAK inhibitor, 5-10 mg twice daily. Extraction and reverse transcription of RNA yielded cDNA as the sequencing template. Clones were sequenced by immunoSEQ multiplex PCR, and TCRdb holds only the in-frame ones, with some missing. This table has approximately 200,000 clones, 45% to 65% appearing once. The sequences come from CD4+ T cells sorted from blood, collected at week 4, from a patient treated with tofacitinib. Receptors were obtained from a human donor with alopecia areata.

The chain has TRBV29-1 and TRBJ1-5; D is possibly TRBD1 (5 bases). The V and J ends lost 6 bases and 0 bases respectively, with 12 bases between them. This CDR3 spans 14 amino acids. The V gene's germline CDR1 is SQVTM and CDR2 ANQGSEA. CDR3 DNA: TGCAGCGTGGCACAGGATTATAGCAATCAGCCCCAGCATTTT. It translates to CSVAQDYSNQPQHF.

The chain carries TRBV30 and TRBJ1-5, with TRBD1 as a possible D gene (6 bases). Germline V gives CDR1 GTSNPN, CDR2 SVGIG (reference sequence). Trimming stripped 3 bases from V and 5 bases from J, with 14 bases between. This CDR3 spans 14 amino acids. The CDR3 DNA sequence: TGTGCCTGGAGACCCACAGGGTTCCATCAGCCCCAGCATTTT. This encodes CAWRPTGFHQPQHF.

This chain connects TRBV9 to TRBJ2-7; D gene unclear. V dropped 0 bases and J dropped 0 bases, with 13 bases sitting between them. Germline CDR1 SGDLS, CDR2 YYNGEE. CDR3 length: 16 residues. This CDR3 reads CASSVGVSVPSYEQYF. The DNA of the CDR3 is TGTGCCAGCAGCGTAGGGGTGAGTGTCCCCTCCTACGAGCAGTACTTC.

The chain is built from TRBV5-1 and TRBJ2-4; D gene ambiguous. The DNA matches TRBJ2-5 better at its end, which makes the J call doubtful. The germline CDR1 and CDR2 sequences are SGHRS and YFSETQ. The CDR3 is made up of 12 amino acids. CDR3 nucleotides: TGCGCCAGCAGCTTGGAAGAAGAGACCCAGTACTTC. Amino acid sequence: CASSLEEETQYF.

V usage is TRBV7-2 and J usage is TRBJ2-3; D is ambiguous. The CDR3 is made up of 15 amino acids. Trimming shortened V by 3 bases and J by 2 bases, and 12 bases separated the two germline ends. Germline V gives CDR1 SGHTA, CDR2 FQGNSA. The CDR3 nucleotides read TGTGCCAGCAGCTTTGTCGGCGGTTACACAGATACGCAGTATTTT. The encoded protein is CASSFVGGYTDTQYF.

The V gene is TRBV5-1, the J gene TRBJ2-7; perhaps TRBD2 as D (5 bases). CDR1 and CDR2 (germline): SGHRS, YFSETQ. The CDR3 has 13 residues. Deletions cut 4 bases from V and 3 bases from J, with 11 bases between. CDR3 DNA: TGCGCCAGCAGCACGCCGGGATTCTACGAGCAGTACTTC. Its protein is CASSTPGFYEQYF.

The J gene is TRBJ1-5, the V gene TRBV27; D unclear. Germline values: CDR1 MNHEY, CDR2 SMNVEV (reference sequence). The CDR3 is 15 amino acids. V was pared by 3 bases and J by 2 bases, with 11 bases between. The DNA of the CDR3 is TGTGCCAGCAGTTTCGGTGCGGGTGGCAATCAGCCCCAGCATTTT. It is translated as CASSFGAGGNQPQHF.

The CDR3 sequence: CASSQELSRGTGELFF. The CDR3 nucleotides read TGTGCCAGCAGCCAAGAATTATCGCGAGGCACCGGGGAGCTGTTTTTT. The gene calls are TRBV4-2 and TRBJ2-2; D is undetermined. Germline V lookup: CDR1 LGHNA, CDR2 YNFKEQ. This CDR3 has 16 amino acids. Trimming pared 0 bases from V and 4 bases from J, leaving 12 bases between.

This rearrangement joins TRBV7-2 to TRBJ2-3; 7 bases fit TRBD1. V lost 5 bases, J lost 6 bases, and 8 bases stayed unmatched. There are 14 residues in the CDR3. The germline CDR1 and CDR2 sequences are SGHTA and FQGNSA. In DNA, the CDR3 is TGTGCCAGCAGCACAAGAGGGGGCCAGGATACGCAGTATTTT. This encodes CASSTRGGQDTQYF.

V and J are TRBV7-2 and TRBJ1-5; D call uncertain. This CDR3 contains 14 residues. Germline CDR1 and CDR2: SGHTA and FQGNSA. The V and J ends lost 5 bases and 2 bases respectively, with 10 bases between them. CDR3 DNA sequence: TGTGCCAGCAGCCCCCAGCCGGGCAATCAGCCCCAGCATTTT. This gives the protein CASSPQPGNQPQHF.

This clone came up once. The V and J genes are TRBV4-2 and TRBJ2-1; D not resolved. Germline V gene lookup returns CDR1 LGHNA and CDR2 YNFKEQ. The CDR3 totals 12 residues. The ends were cut back, 5 bases at V and 8 bases at J, with 10 bases in the middle. This chain's CDR3 is CASSLISDEQFF. CDR3 DNA: TGTGCCAGCAGCTTGATTTCGGATGAGCAGTTCTTC.

This clone was picked up one time. An end of the junction differs from the germline gene, which may be a read error. The chain recombines TRBV6-1 with TRBJ1-5; the D gene is possibly TRBD1 (5 bases). CDR3 size: 12 residues. Germline loops: CDR1 MNHNS, CDR2 SASEGT. In DNA form, the CDR3 reads TGTGCCAGCAGTGAACGAGTAGGAGGACACCTTTTT. Translation gives CASSERVGGHLF.

This clone was seen once. This sequence joins TRBV30 and TRBJ2-4, with TRBD2 as a possible D gene (5 bases). This CDR3 contains 19 residues. Germline loops: CDR1 GTSNPN, CDR2 SVGIG (reference sequence). V lost 2 bases, J lost 0 bases, and 23 bases lay in between. CDR3 nucleotides: TGTGCCTGGAGTCGGGCATTGGGGAGCTTAAATCTAGCCAAAAACATTCAGTACTTC. It specifies CAWSRALGSLNLAKNIQYF. The full variable domain, completed using reference TRBV30 and TRBJ2-4, is SQTIHQWPATLVQPVGSPLSLECTVEGTSNPNLYWYRQAAGRGLQLLFYSVGIGQISSEVPQNLSASRPQDRQFILSSKKLLLSDSGFYLCAWSRALGSLNLAKNIQYFGAGTRLSVL.

The chain is built from TRBV29-1 and TRBJ2-1; D tentatively fits TRBD1 or TRBD2 (5 bases each). The CDR3 totals 13 residues. The germline V gene encodes CDR1 SQVTM and CDR2 ANQGSEA. Trimming removed 3 bases from V and 4 bases from J, with 10 bases in between. CDR3 residues: CSVDRDGYNEQFF. The CDR3 DNA follows: TGCAGCGTTGATAGGGACGGATACAATGAGCAGTTCTTC.

CDR3 residues: CASSYGGQSYNEQFF. The CDR3 DNA follows: TGTGCCAGCAGTTACGGGGGACAGTCCTACAATGAGCAGTTCTTC. V and J are TRBV6-5 and TRBJ2-1; 7 positions agree with TRBD1. Germline V gives CDR1 MNHEY, CDR2 SVGAGI. CDR3 length equals 15 residues. Trimming took 2 bases from V and 1 from J; bases not matched to a gene: 2.

This clone has a count of ten or more. This chain uses TRBV30 with TRBJ1-3; D is unresolved. CDR1 is GTSNPN, CDR2 SVGIG, per germline (reference sequence). The CDR3 totals 13 residues. Trimming took 0 bases from V and 0 from J, leaving 3 bases between them. The CDR3: CAWSVNSGNTIYF. DNA for the CDR3: TGTGCCTGGAGTGTCAACTCTGGAAACACCATATATTTT.

The chain recombines TRBV2 with TRBJ2-1; the D is unclear. Between the trimmed V and J ends, which lost 8 bases and 5 bases, there was a span of 13 bases. Germline CDR1 SNHLY, CDR2 FYNNEI. This CDR3 spans 13 amino acids. In nucleotides, the CDR3 is TGTGCCAGCGGCCAGGACGGTCACAATGAGCAGTTCTTC. Amino acid sequence: CASGQDGHNEQFF.

DNA for the CDR3: TGCAGCGTTGAGCCAGGGGGGGATCAGCCCCAGCATTTT. The encoded protein is CSVEPGGDQPQHF. The chain couples TRBV29-1 to TRBJ1-5, with 7 bases matching TRBD1. V was pared by 3 bases and J by 5 bases, with 4 bases of the junction left unmatched. CDR3 size: 13 residues. CDR1 and CDR2 from the germline V gene are SQVTM and ANQGSEA.

The CDR3 here is CASSQDRLAGETQYF. CDR3 nucleotide sequence: TGTGCCAGCAGCCAAGATCGGCTAGCGGGAGAGACCCAGTACTTC. The gene calls are TRBV14 and TRBJ2-5; 8 bases are shared with TRBD2. The V segment lost 0 bases and the J segment 4 bases; nucleotides outside the gene matches: 4. The CDR3 has 15 residues. Germline lookup yields CDR1 SGHDN and CDR2 FVKESK.

This clone was observed a handful of times. The sample holds other DNA sequences that translate to the same CDR3. As DNA, the CDR3 is TGCAGCGTTGACAGGGGATCCTACAATGAGCAGTTCTTC. Amino acids: CSVDRGSYNEQFF. The V gene is TRBV29-1, the J gene TRBJ2-1, with D maybe TRBD1 (6 bases). CDR1 is SQVTM and CDR2 is ANQGSEA in the germline V gene. The CDR3 extends over 13 amino acids. V was pared by 3 bases and J by 1 base, with 7 bases between.

The V gene is TRBV4-2, the J gene TRBJ2-5; D perhaps matches TRBD1 (5 bases). The V end was cut by 1 base, the J end by 2 bases, with 8 bases between. Germline CDR1 reads LGHNA; CDR2 reads YNFKEQ. The CDR3 is 14 residues long. CDR3 nucleotide sequence: TGTGCCAGCAGCCAAGTGGGGCAACAAGAGACCCAGTACTTC. Its protein is CASSQVGQQETQYF.

This clone was recorded only once. The chain uses TRBV6-1 and TRBJ2-6, with D unresolved. Germline CDR1 and CDR2: MNHNS and SASEGT. The CDR3 has 15 amino acids. Trimming took 2 bases from V and 0 from J, leaving 5 bases between them. CDR3 sequence (DNA): TGTGCCAGCAGTGAACAACTCTCTGGGGCCAACGTCCTGACTTTC. Residues: CASSEQLSGANVLTF.

A few counts support this clone. The CDR3 is CSVEGGSGGMNTEAFF. The CDR3 DNA reads TGCAGCGTTGAAGGGGGGTCAGGGGGCATGAACACTGAAGCTTTCTTT. J is TRBJ1-1 and V is TRBV29-1, with TRBD1 identical over 8 bases. Germline trimming cut 1 base from V and 0 bases from J; bases unmatched to any gene: 7. From germline, CDR1 is SQVTM and CDR2 ANQGSEA. This CDR3 is built from 16 residues.

The rearrangement joins TRBV7-6 to TRBJ2-7; 12 positions agree with TRBD2. Germline CDR1 reads SGHVS; CDR2 reads FNYEAQ. J gave up 3 bases and V 1 base, and 4 bases lay outside the gene matches. CDR3 length: 16 amino acids. The CDR3 DNA is TGTGCCAGCAGCTTAGGGGTGACTAGCGGGAGCTACGAGCAGTACTTC. Its translation is CASSLGVTSGSYEQYF.

The rearrangement joins TRBV27 to TRBJ1-2; TRBD1 aligns across 7 bases. The J segment lost 8 bases and the V segment lost 6 bases, leaving 15 bases of the junction unmatched. The CDR3 has 15 amino acids. Germline CDR1 reads MNHEY; CDR2 reads SMNVEV (reference sequence). The CDR3 is CASRMKQGPFGGYTF. The CDR3, as DNA: TGTGCCAGCAGGATGAAACAGGGGCCCTTTGGGGGCTACACCTTC.

This chain links TRBV23-1 with TRBJ2-5; D is perhaps TRBD1 or TRBD2 (5 bases each). TRBV23-1 is sorted into the ORF group, with uncertain function. This CDR3 has 12 amino acids. Trimming removed 5 bases from V and 5 bases from J, with 9 bases in between. The CDR3 region has the DNA TGCGCCAGCAGTTCGGGGCGGGAGACCCAGTACTTC. Translated: CASSSGRETQYF.

This chain connects TRBV7-9 to TRBJ1-5, with 8 bases fitting TRBD1. J was trimmed by 0 bases and V by 5 bases; bases with no gene match: 3. Looked up from germline, CDR1 is SEHNR and CDR2 is FQNEAQ (reference sequence). The CDR3 loop spans 15 amino acids. CDR3 sequence (DNA): TGTGCCAGCAGCCGAGGACAGGGTAGCAATCAGCCCCAGCATTTT. This encodes CASSRGQGSNQPQHF.

V is TRBV27 and J is TRBJ2-6; D unclear. The V and J ends lost 7 bases and 3 bases respectively, with 10 bases between them. Germline V lookup: CDR1 MNHEY, CDR2 SMNVEV (reference sequence). The CDR3 contains 14 residues. CDR3: CASTPRVGANVLTF. In DNA form, the CDR3 reads TGTGCCAGCACCCCACGGGTTGGGGCCAACGTCCTGACTTTC. The whole variable domain, remainder taken from reference TRBV27 and TRBJ2-6, is EAQVTQNPRYLITVTGKKLTVTCSQNMNHEYMSWYRQDPGLGLRQIYYSMNVEVTDKGDVPEGYKVSRKEKRNFPLILESPSPNQTSLYFCASTPRVGANVLTFGAGSRLTVL.

The chain joins TRBV29-1 to TRBJ2-7; 8 positions agree with TRBD2. Germline V gives CDR1 SQVTM, CDR2 ANQGSEA. The CDR3 loop spans 12 amino acids. After removal of 7 bases from V and 4 bases from J, the junction contained 6 bases not matched to a gene. The DNA for the CDR3 is TGCAGCGCCGGGAGGGCGGGTTACGAGCAGTACTTC. The encoded protein is CSAGRAGYEQYF.

A note on this clone: The same CDR3 arises from other DNA sequences in this sample as well. J is TRBJ2-7 and V is TRBV28; D is ambiguous. The CDR3 loop spans 12 amino acids. V was clipped by 2 bases and J by 1 base, with 3 bases between them. Looked up from germline, CDR1 is MDHEN and CDR2 is SYDVKM. The CDR3 region is CASSLTSYEQYF. The CDR3 DNA reads as TGTGCCAGCAGTTTAACTTCCTACGAGCAGTACTTC.

V gene TRBV7-2 combines with J gene TRBJ2-7; D might be TRBD2 (6 bases). Germline V gives CDR1 SGHTA, CDR2 FQGNSA. With 1 base removed from V and 5 bases from J, the gap between germline ends came to 12 bases. The CDR3 runs 14 residues. The CDR3 sequence is CASSLVGGRDEQYF. CDR3 in DNA: TGTGCCAGCAGCTTAGTAGGAGGGCGGGACGAGCAGTACTTC.

This clone was counted only a few times. This sample also contains other DNA sequences that code for the same CDR3. CDR3 region: CASSYRHGELFF. DNA of the CDR3: TGTGCCAGCAGTTACCGCCACGGGGAGCTGTTTTTT. The J gene is TRBJ2-2, the V gene TRBV6-5; D gene ambiguous. The germline V and J ends were trimmed by 2 bases and 7 bases, with 5 bases remaining between them. Looked up from germline, CDR1 is MNHEY and CDR2 is SVGAGI. There are 12 residues in the CDR3.